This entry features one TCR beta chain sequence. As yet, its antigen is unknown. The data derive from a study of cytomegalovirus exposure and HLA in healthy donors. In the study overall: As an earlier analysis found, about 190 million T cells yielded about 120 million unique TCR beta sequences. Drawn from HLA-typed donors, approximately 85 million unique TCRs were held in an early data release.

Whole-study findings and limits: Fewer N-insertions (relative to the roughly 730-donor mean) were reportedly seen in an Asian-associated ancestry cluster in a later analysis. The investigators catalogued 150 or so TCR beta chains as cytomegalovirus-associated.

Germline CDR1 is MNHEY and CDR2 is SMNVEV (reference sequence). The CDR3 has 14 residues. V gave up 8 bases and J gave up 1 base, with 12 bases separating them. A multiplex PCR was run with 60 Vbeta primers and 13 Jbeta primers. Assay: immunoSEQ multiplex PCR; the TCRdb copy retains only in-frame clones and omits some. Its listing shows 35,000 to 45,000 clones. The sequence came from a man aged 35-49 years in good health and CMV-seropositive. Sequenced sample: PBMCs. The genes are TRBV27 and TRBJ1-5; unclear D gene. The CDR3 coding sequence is TGTGCCAGCCGTTCTCCAGGCAGCAATCAGCCCCAGCATTTT. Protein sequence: CASRSPGSNQPQHF.